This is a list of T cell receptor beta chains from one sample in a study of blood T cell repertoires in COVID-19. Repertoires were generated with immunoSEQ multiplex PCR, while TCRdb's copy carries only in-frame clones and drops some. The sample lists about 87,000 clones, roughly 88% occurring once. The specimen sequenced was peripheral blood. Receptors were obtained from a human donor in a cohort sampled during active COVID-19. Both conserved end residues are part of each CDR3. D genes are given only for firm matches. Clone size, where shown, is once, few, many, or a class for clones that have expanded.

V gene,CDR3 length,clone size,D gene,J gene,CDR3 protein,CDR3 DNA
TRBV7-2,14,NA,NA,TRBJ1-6,CASSLVPENSPLHF,TGTGCCAGCAGCTTAGTCCCGGAGAATTCACCCCTCCACTTT
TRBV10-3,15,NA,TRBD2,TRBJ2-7,CAISESERELYEQYF,TGTGCCATCAGTGAGTCTGAGCGGGAGCTGTACGAGCAGTACTTC
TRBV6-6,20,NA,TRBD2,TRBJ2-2,CASSKFPGLAGSTNTGELFF,TGTGCCAGCAGCAAATTTCCGGGACTAGCGGGAAGCACGAACACCGGGGAGCTGTTTTTT
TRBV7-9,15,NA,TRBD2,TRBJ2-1,CASSPSSGGLNEQFF,TGTGCCAGCAGCCCGAGTAGCGGGGGGCTAAATGAGCAGTTCTTC
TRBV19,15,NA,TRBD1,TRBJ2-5,CASSTGTGRLETQYF,TGTGCCAGTAGTACAGGGACAGGGAGACTAGAGACCCAGTACTTC
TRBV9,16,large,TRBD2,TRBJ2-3,CASSGTAGGPTDTQYF,TGTGCCAGCAGCGGAACAGCGGGGGGGCCAACAGATACGCAGTATTTT
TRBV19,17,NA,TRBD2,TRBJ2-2,CASSRLAGGLGTGELFF,TGTGCCAGTTCTCGGCTAGCGGGGGGGCTCGGCACCGGGGAGCTGTTTTTT
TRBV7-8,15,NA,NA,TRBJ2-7,CASSLRDRGTGEQYF,TGTGCCAGCAGCCTCCGGGACAGAGGGACTGGCGAGCAGTACTTC
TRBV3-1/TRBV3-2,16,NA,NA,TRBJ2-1,CASSQDLAPSYNEQFF,TGTGCCAGCAGCCAAGATCTAGCGCCCTCCTACAATGAGCAGTTCTTC
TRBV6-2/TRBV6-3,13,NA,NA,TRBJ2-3,CASSYSHTDTQYF,TGTGCCAGCAGTTACTCCCACACAGATACGCAGTATTTT